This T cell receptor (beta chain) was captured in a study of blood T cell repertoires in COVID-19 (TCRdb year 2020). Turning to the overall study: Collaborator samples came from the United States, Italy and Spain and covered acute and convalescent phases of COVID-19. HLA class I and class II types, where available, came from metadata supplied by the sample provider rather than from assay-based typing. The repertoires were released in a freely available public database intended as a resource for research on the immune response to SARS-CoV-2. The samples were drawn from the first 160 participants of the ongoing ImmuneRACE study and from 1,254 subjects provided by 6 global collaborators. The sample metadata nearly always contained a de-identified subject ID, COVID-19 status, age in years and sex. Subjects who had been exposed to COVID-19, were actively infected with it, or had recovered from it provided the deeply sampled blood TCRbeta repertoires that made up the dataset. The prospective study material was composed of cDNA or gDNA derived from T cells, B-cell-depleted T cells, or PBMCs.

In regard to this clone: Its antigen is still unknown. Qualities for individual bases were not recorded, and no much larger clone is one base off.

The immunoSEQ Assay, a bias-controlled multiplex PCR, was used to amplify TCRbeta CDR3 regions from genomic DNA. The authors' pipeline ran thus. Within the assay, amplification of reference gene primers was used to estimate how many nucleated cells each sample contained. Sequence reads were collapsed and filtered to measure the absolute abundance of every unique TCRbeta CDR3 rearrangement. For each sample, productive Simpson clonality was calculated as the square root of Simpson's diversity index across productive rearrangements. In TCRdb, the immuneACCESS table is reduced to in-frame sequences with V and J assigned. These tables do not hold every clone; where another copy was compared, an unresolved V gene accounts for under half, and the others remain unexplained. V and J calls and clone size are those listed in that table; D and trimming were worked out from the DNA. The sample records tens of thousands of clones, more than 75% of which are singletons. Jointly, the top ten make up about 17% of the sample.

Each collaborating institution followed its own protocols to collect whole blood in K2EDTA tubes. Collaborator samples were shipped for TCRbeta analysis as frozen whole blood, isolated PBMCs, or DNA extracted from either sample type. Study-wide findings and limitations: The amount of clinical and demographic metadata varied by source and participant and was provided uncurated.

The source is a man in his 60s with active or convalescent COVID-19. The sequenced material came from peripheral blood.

The DNA sequence is TGCGCCAGCAGCTCAAACAGGGTCGGCACCGGGGAGCTGTTTTTT. Its amino acids are CASSSNRVGTGELFF. Recombination connected TRBV5-1 to TRBJ2-2; the D segment could be TRBD1, given 6 matching bases. CDR1 and CDR2 were assigned from the germline V gene as SGHRS and YFSETQ. The trim is 3 bases for V and 4 bases for J, with a gap of 13 bases between the germline ends. The CDR3 measures 15 amino acids from cysteine to phenylalanine. Of all the DNA, just the CDR3 is kept, 45 bases in frame from base 1.